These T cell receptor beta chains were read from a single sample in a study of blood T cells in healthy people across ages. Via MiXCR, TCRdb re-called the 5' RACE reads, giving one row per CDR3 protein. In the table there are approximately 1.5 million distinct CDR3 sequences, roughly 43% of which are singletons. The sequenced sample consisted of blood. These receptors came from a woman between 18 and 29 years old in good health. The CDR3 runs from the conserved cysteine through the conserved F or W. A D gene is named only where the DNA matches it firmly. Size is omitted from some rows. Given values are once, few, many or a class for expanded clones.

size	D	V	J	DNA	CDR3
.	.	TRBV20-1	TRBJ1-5	TGCAGTGCTAAATCCGGGAATAGCAATCAGCCCCAGCATTTT	CSAKSGNSNQPQHF
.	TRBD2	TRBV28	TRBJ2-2	TGTGCCAGCAGTCAAGGGACTAGCGGCCCCACCGGGGAGCTGTTTTTT	CASSQGTSGPTGELFF
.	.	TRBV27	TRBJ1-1	TGTGCCAGCAGTTTTGGGGTGGGGGACACTGAAGCTTTCTTT	CASSFGVGDTEAFF
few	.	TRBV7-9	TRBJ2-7	TGTGCCAGCAGCTTTGACTCCCTGTTTCGCGGCGAGCAGTACTTC	CASSFDSLFRGEQYF
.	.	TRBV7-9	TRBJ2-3	TGTGCCAGCAGCCCATCCTATGTTGGAGATACGCAGTATTTT	CASSPSYVGDTQYF
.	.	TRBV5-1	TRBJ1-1	TGCGCCAGCAGCTTTATCGGAGGAACGAACACTGAAGCTTTCTTT	CASSFIGGTNTEAFF
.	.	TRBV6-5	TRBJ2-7	TGTGCCAGCAGTTACTCGAGTCAGGGACTCTACGAGCAGTACTTC	CASSYSSQGLYEQYF
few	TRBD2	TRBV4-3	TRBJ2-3	TGCGCCAGCAGCCAAGTCGGGCTAGCGGGAGGTGCAGATACGCAGTATTTT	CASSQVGLAGGADTQYF
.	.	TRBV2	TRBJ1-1	TGTGCCAGCAGTGGAGACACCTACACTGAAGCTTTCTTT	CASSGDTYTEAFF
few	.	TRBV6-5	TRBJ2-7	TGTGCCAGCAGTTACTTTGGAACAGGGACCTACGAGCAGTACTTC	CASSYFGTGTYEQYF
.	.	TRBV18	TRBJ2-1	TGTGCCAGCTCAGCCGGGACGGATCGAACCTACGAGCAGTTCTTC	CASSAGTDRTYEQFF
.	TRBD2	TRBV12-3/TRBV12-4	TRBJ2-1	TGTGCCAGAAGTTCGGGACTAGCGGCAAAGTTCTTC	CARSSGLAAKFF
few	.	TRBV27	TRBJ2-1	TGTGCCAGCAGTTTCTTGACTACGAATGATGAGCAGTTCTTC	CASSFLTTNDEQFF
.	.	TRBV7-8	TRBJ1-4	TGTGCCAGCAGCTTACCCCCAAAAGGAGGTGAAAAACTGTTTTTT	CASSLPPKGGEKLFF
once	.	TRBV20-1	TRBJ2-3	TGCAGTGCTCCAATGGCGGCCTCCAGCGGAGATACGCAGTATTTT	CSAPMAASSGDTQYF
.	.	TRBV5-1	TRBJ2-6	TGCGCCAGCACCTTTGGGAGCTCTGGGGCCAACGTCCTGACTTTC	CASTFGSSGANVLTF
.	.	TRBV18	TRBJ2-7	TGTGCCAGCTCAGAAACTAGTGGCAATGAGCAGTACTTC	CASSETSGNEQYF
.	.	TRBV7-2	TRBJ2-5	TGTGCCAGCAGCTTAGATTTGGATAGCGGACAAGAGACCCAGTACTTC	CASSLDLDSGQETQYF
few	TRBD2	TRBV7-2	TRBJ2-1	TGTGCCAGCAGCCCGGGACTAAACTCCTACAATGAGCAGTTCTTC	CASSPGLNSYNEQFF
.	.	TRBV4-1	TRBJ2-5	TGCGCCAGCAGCCCCCGAGGACGGGTCACGCCTCAAGAGACCCAGTACTTC	CASSPRGRVTPQETQYF
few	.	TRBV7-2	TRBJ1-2	TGTGCCAGCAGCCGGACAGCAGTCTATGGCTACACCTTC	CASSRTAVYGYTF
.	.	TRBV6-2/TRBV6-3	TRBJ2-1	TGTGCCAGCAGAGGACTCCGTACGAATGAGCAGTTCTTC	CASRGLRTNEQFF
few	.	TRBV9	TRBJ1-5	TGTGCCAGCAGCGATAGTGGGACCCCCGCAGATCCCCAGCATTTT	CASSDSGTPADPQHF
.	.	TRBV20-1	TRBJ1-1	TGCAGTGCTAGAGATCGGAGGGGCCGTCCGAACACTGAAGCTTTCTTT	CSARDRRGRPNTEAFF